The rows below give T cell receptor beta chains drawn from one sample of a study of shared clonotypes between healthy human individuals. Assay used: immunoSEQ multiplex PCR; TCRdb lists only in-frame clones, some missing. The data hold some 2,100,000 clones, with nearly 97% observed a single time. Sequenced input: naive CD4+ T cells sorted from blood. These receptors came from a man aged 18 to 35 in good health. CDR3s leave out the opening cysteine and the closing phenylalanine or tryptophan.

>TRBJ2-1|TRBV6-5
ASSAGLVSVSEQF
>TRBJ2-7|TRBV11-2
ASSPNPGQDYEQY
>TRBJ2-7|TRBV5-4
ASSTLGQTFTYEQY
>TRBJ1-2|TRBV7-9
ASSYPDRPSGGYT
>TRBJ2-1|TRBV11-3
ASSPGKGVDNEQF
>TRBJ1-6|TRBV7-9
ASSLGGNNSPLH
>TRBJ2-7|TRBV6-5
ASSLRGRNYEQY
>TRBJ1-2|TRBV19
ASSIPGLGYT
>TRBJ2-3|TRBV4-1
ASSLGQFGGDTQY
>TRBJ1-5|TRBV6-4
ATGGGDNQPQH
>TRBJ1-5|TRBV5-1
ASSFTSNQPQH
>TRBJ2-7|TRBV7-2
ASSSYAGTSSYEQY
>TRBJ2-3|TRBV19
ASSNPRTSGTADTQY
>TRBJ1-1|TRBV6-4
ASSADRNTEAF
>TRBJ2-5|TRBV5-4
ASRPGTGTETQY
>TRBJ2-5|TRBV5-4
ASSLALGETQY
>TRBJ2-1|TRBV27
ASSFRLHSGRSYNEQF
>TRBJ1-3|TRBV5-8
ASSPLAGNTIY
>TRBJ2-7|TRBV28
ASSLKGRAAAD
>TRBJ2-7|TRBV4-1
ASSPAGQGNYEQY
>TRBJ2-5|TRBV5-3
ARCPVQETQY
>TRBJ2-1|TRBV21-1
ASSKARYHEQF
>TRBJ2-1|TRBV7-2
ASSSPGGYNEQF
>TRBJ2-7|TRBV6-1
ASSSMDRGYEQY
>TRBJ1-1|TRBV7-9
ASSFPKALRGGLNTEAF
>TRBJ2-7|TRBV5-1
ASSLGQVFNEQY
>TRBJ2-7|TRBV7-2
ASSPDAYEQY
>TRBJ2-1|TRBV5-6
ASSLGTISGGRYNEQF
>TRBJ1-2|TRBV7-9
ATTSIDGYGYT
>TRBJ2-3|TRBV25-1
ASSVHHTDTQY
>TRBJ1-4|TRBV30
AWSVRRRENEKLF
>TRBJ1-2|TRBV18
ASSPGQPDLGYGYT
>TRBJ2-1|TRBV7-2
ASSRASGSSYNEQF
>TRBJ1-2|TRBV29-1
SVEAQLRSYT
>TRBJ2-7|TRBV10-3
AISELGTIYEQY
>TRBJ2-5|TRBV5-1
ASSPGLAGGQETQY
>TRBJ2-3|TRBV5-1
ASSLGPTGGTTDTQY
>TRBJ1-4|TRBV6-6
ASRFTDEKLF
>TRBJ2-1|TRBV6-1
ASKGELVAEF
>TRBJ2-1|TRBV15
ATSRNDPSLTNEQF
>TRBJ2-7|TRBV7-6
ASSQQWGADYEQY
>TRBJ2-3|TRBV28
ASSSPGQGKEDTQY
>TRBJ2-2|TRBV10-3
AISGNLGLDGELF
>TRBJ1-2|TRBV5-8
ASSLAGSESYGYT